This TCR beta chain was captured by sequencing in a study of T-cell reconstitution after alpha-beta-depleted transplantation in children. The TCRbeta library was prepared with unique molecular identifiers. TCRdb re-derived calls from the PCR reads in MiXCR, one entry per CDR3 protein. The repertoire has some 520,000 distinct CDR3 sequences, 30% to 35% of them found once; the top ten carry approximately 2.3%. This CDR3 contains 16 residues. Germline lookup yields CDR1 MNHNS and CDR2 SASEGT. Trimming took off 6 bases at V and 1 base at J, with 16 bases between the two ends. The source was PBMCs from the stem cell graft donor, collected from the stem cell graft. The sequence was collected from a human donor who donated a stem cell graft to a child with aplastic anemia. This chain links TRBV6-1 with TRBJ1-5; D may be TRBD1 (6 bases). The DNA for the CDR3 is TGTGCCAGCAGACTGACAGGAGGCGGGAGCAATCAGCCCCAGCATTTT. Translation gives CASRLTGGGSNQPQHF.